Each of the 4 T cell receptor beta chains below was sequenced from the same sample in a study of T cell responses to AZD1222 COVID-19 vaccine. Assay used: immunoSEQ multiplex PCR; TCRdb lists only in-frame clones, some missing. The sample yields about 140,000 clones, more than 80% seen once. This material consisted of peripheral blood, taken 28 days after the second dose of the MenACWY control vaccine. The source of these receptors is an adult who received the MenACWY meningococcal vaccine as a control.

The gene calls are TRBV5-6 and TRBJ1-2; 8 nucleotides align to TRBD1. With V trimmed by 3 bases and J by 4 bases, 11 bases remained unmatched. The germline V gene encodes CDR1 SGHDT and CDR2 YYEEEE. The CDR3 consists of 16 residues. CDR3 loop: CASSSSTGVDLYGYTF. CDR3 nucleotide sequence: TGTGCCAGCAGCTCCTCGACAGGGGTTGATCTCTATGGCTACACCTTC.

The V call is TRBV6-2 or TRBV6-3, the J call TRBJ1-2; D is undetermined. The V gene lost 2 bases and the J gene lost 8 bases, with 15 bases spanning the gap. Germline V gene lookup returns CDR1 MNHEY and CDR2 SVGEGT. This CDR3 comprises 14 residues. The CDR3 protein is CASSYPRADRGYTF. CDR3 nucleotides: TGTGCCAGCAGTTACCCCAGAGCGGACCGGGGCTACACCTTC.

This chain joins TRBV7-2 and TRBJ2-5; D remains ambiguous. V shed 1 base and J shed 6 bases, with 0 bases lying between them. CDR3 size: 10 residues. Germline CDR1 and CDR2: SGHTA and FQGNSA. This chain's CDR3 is CASSLETQYF. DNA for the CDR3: TGTGCCAGCAGCTTAGAGACCCAGTACTTC.

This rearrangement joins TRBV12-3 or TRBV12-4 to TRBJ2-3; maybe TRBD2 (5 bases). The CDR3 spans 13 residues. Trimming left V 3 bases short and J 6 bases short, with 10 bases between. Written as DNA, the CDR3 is TGTGCCAGCAGTTTCCTAGCTACCGATACGCAGTATTTT. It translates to CASSFLATDTQYF.